A selection of T cell receptor beta chains follows, all from one sample in a study of vaccination effects on CD4 cells after COVID-19. Their specific antigens are unknown. The repertoire was sequenced with immunoSEQ multiplex PCR; TCRdb's copy has only in-frame clones and lacks some. The sample consists of about 50,000 clones, 60% to 85% of them appearing once. The material was CD4+ T cells from PBMCs cultured without peptide, obtained before COVID-19 vaccination. The receptors were sampled from a human donor who received a COVID-19 vaccine. Both conserved end residues are part of each CDR3. The D gene is left open where the match is weak. Size values are once, few and many counts, or a class for expanded clones, and some rows have none.

TRBJ2-5,NA,NA,TRBV7-2,TGTGCCAGCAGCTTAGGGACTTTCGAGACCCAGTACTTC,CASSLGTFETQYF
TRBJ2-3,few,NA,TRBV6-5,TGTGCCAGCAGTTACGGGAATACGCAGTATTTT,CASSYGNTQYF
TRBJ2-4,NA,TRBD2,TRBV6-2/TRBV6-3,TGTGCCAGCAGTGACGGGGGGAGCGTAGCCAAAAACATTCAGTACTTC,CASSDGGSVAKNIQYF
TRBJ1-2,NA,NA,TRBV20-1,TGCAGTGCTAGTTATGAGCTCTATGGCTACACCTTC,CSASYELYGYTF
TRBJ1-1,NA,NA,TRBV3-1/TRBV3-2,TGTGCCAGCAGCCAAAAACAGGGTGGGGTGAACACTGAAGCTTTCTTT,CASSQKQGGVNTEAFF
TRBJ1-6,NA,TRBD1,TRBV6-5,TGTGCCAGCAGCCTGACAGGGTATAATTCACCCCTCCACTTT,CASSLTGYNSPLHF
TRBJ2-1,NA,TRBD2,TRBV7-6,TGTGCCAGCAGCTTTGGACTAGCGGGGGCGAGTGAGCAGTTCTTC,CASSFGLAGASEQFF
TRBJ2-5,once,TRBD1,TRBV24-1,TGTGCCACCAGTGACGCCCAGGGGGCTATAGAGACCCAGTACTTC,CATSDAQGAIETQYF
TRBJ2-1,NA,NA,TRBV6-5,TGTGCCAGCAGTTACTCGGGGACGGAAGACAATGAGCAGTTCTTC,CASSYSGTEDNEQFF
TRBJ2-5,once,TRBD1,TRBV3-1/TRBV3-2,TGTGCCAGCAGCCAAGTTACGTTGCAGGGGGCTGAGGAGACCCAGTACTTC,CASSQVTLQGAEETQYF
TRBJ1-6,NA,NA,TRBV28,TGTGCCAGTTATGTCGGGAATTCACCCCTCCACTTT,CASYVGNSPLHF
TRBJ2-3,NA,NA,TRBV7-8,TGTGCCACCCTCCGGGCAGCAGGGGCGGGTGCAGATACGCAGTATTTT,CATLRAAGAGADTQYF
TRBJ1-2,NA,NA,TRBV6-5,TGTGCCAGCAGTTACGCAGGGAACTATGGCTACACCTTC,CASSYAGNYGYTF
TRBJ2-4,NA,NA,TRBV19,TGTGCCAGTAGTGAACGAATTTCAAGCATTCAGTACTTC,CASSERISSIQYF
TRBJ2-5,NA,TRBD1,TRBV6-5,TGTGCCAGCAGGGGAGGAGGCAGGGGGCAGAAGACCCAGTACTTC,CASRGGGRGQKTQYF
TRBJ2-5,NA,NA,TRBV14,TGTGCCAGCAGCTCAGGGTGGCAGGCGTACCAAGAGACCCAGTACTTC,CASSSGWQAYQETQYF
TRBJ2-5,NA,TRBD2,TRBV30,TGTGCCTGGAGTGCCCTAGCGGGGGGCCAAGAGACCCAGTACTTC,CAWSALAGGQETQYF